Described below is a single TCR beta chain sequence and its context. Its antigen is unknown. The data were obtained in a study of T cell responses to AZD1222 COVID-19 vaccine. Broader study findings: The reported proportion of spike-specific TCRs targeting unmutated variant regions was nearly half.

Germline-derived CDR1 and CDR2 are SGHRS and YFSETQ. V shed 0 bases and J 6 bases; nucleotides not matched to a gene: 1. The CDR3 has 14 residues. Pooled in the analysis were second doses at about 4 or about 12 weeks. Sequencing was performed with immunoSEQ multiplex PCR; in TCRdb, only in-frame clones are kept and a portion is missing. The sample lists around 150,000 clones; over 90% were seen once. This receptor was obtained from an adult who received the AZD1222 COVID-19 vaccine. J is TRBJ2-7 and V is TRBV5-1; 12 nucleotides line up with TRBD2. Sequencing was performed on peripheral blood, taken 28 days after the second AZD1222 dose. The CDR3 sequence is CASSLALAGGEQYF. In DNA, the CDR3 is TGCGCCAGCAGCTTGGCACTAGCGGGAGGCGAGCAGTACTTC.